Below are 23 T cell receptor beta chains sequenced from a single sample in a study of T cells in Graves' hyperthyroidism and ophthalmopathy. RNA transcripts provided the source from which TCR beta CDR3 regions were amplified. First-round RT-PCR with HTBI primers amplified the TCR CDR3 region. TCRdb called the multiplex PCR reads again in MiXCR, with one record for every CDR3 protein. The profile shows nearly 600,000 distinct CDR3 sequences, about 15% of them singletons. Material: blood. These receptors were taken from a woman aged 30 to 39 with Graves' hyperthyroidism that later progressed to Graves' ophthalmopathy.

This clonotype has more than one count but fewer than ten. The chain links TRBV29-1 to TRBJ2-7, with D perhaps being TRBD1 or TRBD2 (5 bases each). Trimming removed 7 bases from V and 6 bases from J, with 16 bases in between. The CDR3 runs 12 residues. Germline V gives CDR1 SQVTM, CDR2 ANQGSEA. In DNA form, the CDR3 reads TGCAGCGCGGCCGGGACCCTGGGCGAGCAGTACTTC. Translation: CSAAGTLGEQYF.

This clonotype was seen many times. The chain links TRBV6-6 to TRBJ1-4; no definite D call. The V and J ends lost 2 bases and 4 bases respectively, with 11 bases between them. The CDR3 extends over 15 amino acids. CDR1 is MNHNY and CDR2 is SVGAGI in the germline V gene (reference sequence). The CDR3 protein is CASSYEPAYNEKLFF. The CDR3 DNA sequence: TGTGCCAGCAGTTACGAACCGGCTTATAATGAAAAACTGTTTTTT.

Many counts were recorded for this clonotype. The rearrangement links TRBV12-3 or TRBV12-4 to TRBJ2-1; D is perhaps TRBD1 (5 bases). Deletions cut 6 bases from V and 4 bases from J, with 10 bases between. The CDR3 spans 13 residues. CDR3 in amino acids: CASREGVYNEQFF. As DNA, the CDR3 is TGTGCCAGCAGGGAAGGGGTGTACAATGAGCAGTTCTTC.

This clonotype was observed at least ten times. The chain employs TRBV6-5 and TRBJ1-3; perhaps TRBD1 as D (6 bases). Germline assignment: CDR1 MNHEY and CDR2 SVGAGI. V lost 0 bases, J lost 4 bases, and 13 bases lay in between. The CDR3 covers 16 residues. The CDR3 is CASSYSLQGSGNTIYF. In nucleotides, the CDR3 is TGTGCCAGCAGTTACTCGCTACAGGGCTCAGGAAACACCATATATTTT.

The CDR3 DNA sequence: TGTGCCAGCAGCTTAAGAGGGGGTCCTCCCACTGAAGCTTTCTTT. Protein: CASSLRGGPPTEAFF. The rearrangement links TRBV5-5 to TRBJ1-1; weak D call: TRBD1 (6 bases). Trimming took 2 bases from V and 4 from J, leaving 15 bases between them. The germline gives CDR1 SGHKS, CDR2 YYEKEE (reference sequence). The CDR3 covers 15 residues.

This clonotype has at least ten counts. The chain carries TRBV20-1 and TRBJ2-7; 10 nucleotides line up with TRBD2. The V and J ends lost 5 bases and 5 bases, in that order; junction bases with no gene match: 6. Germline assignment: CDR1 DFQATT and CDR2 SNEGSKA (reference sequence). This CDR3 has 13 amino acids. Here the CDR3 reads CSAGPSGSDEQYF. CDR3 coding DNA: TGCAGTGCTGGACCTAGCGGGAGCGACGAGCAGTACTTC.

This clonotype was recorded at least ten times. The chain combines TRBV19 with TRBJ1-2; D gene unclear. Trimming left V 5 bases short and J 7 bases short, with 20 bases between. The germline gives CDR1 LNHDA, CDR2 SQIVND (reference sequence). The CDR3 contains 15 residues. CDR3 loop: CASSPYARTVAGYTF. DNA of the CDR3: TGTGCCAGTAGTCCCTATGCCAGGACCGTCGCTGGCTACACCTTC.

At least ten counts were recorded for this clonotype. The chain employs TRBV2 and TRBJ1-1; 8 nucleotides match TRBD1. The CDR3 contains 14 residues. The V gene end was trimmed by 6 bases and the J gene end by 1 base; junction bases not matched to a gene: 4. Germline assignment: CDR1 SNHLY and CDR2 FYNNEI. In nucleotides, the CDR3 is TGTGCCAGCAGAACAGGACAGGGGAACACTGAAGCTTTCTTT. This gives the protein CASRTGQGNTEAFF.

CDR3 in DNA: TGTGCCAGCAGTACACTAGCGGGAGTTGGGGATACGCAGTATTTT. This sequence encodes CASSTLAGVGDTQYF. V usage is TRBV7-9 and J usage is TRBJ2-3; TRBD2 agrees at 11 bases. The CDR3 is made up of 15 amino acids. CDR1 is SEHNR and CDR2 is FQNEAQ in the germline V gene (reference sequence). Trimming at V came to 6 bases and at J to 6 bases, leaving 8 bases not matched to a gene.

Only a few counts were recorded for this clonotype. The J gene is TRBJ2-7, the V gene TRBV11-3, with 9 bases matching TRBD2. Germline V gives CDR1 SGHNT, CDR2 YENEEA. J was trimmed by 0 bases and V by 6 bases; bases with no gene match: 9. The CDR3 loop spans 16 amino acids. This CDR3 reads CASRLTGTSHSYEQYF. Here the CDR3 DNA reads TGTGCCAGCAGATTAACCGGGACTAGCCACTCCTACGAGCAGTACTTC. Drawing the rest from reference TRBV11-3 and TRBJ2-7, the complete variable domain is EAGVVQSPRYKIIEKKQPVAFWCNPISGHNTLYWYLQNLGQGPELLIRYENEEAVDDSQLPKDRFSAERLKGVDSTLKIQPAELGDSAVYLCASRLTGTSHSYEQYFGPGTRLTVT.

As regards this clonotype: A single base separates this from a much larger clone, so it may be a read error. The chain couples TRBV15 to TRBJ1-5; D not resolved. Germline assignment: CDR1 LNHNV and CDR2 YYDKDF (reference sequence). This CDR3 is 15 amino acids long. The CDR3: CANSRDNSQNQPQHF. The CDR3 DNA sequence: TGTGCCAACAGCAGAGACAACAGCCAAAATCAGCCCCAGCATTTT.

This clonotype came up a few times. V and J are TRBV6-1 and TRBJ2-5; D tentatively reads TRBD1 or TRBD2 (5 bases each). V lost 6 bases and J 10 bases, leaving 21 bases between the germline ends. Germline CDR1 reads MNHNS; CDR2 reads SASEGT. The CDR3 extends over 14 amino acids. In DNA form, the CDR3 reads TGTGCCAGCAGCGAAATGGGGGACCCGAGGATCCAGTACTTC. It is translated as CASSEMGDPRIQYF.

This clonotype was seen once. This rearrangement joins TRBV7-9 to TRBJ2-7; D possibly corresponds to TRBD2 (6 bases). The germline CDR1 and CDR2 sequences are SEHNR and FQNEAQ (reference sequence). V was trimmed by 8 bases and J by 2 bases, leaving 10 bases between them. The CDR3 runs to 12 residues. As DNA, the CDR3 is TGTGCCAGCCGGGGGAATACCTACGAGCAGTACTTC. Translated: CASRGNTYEQYF.

This clonotype has a count of ten or more. This sequence joins TRBV11-2 and TRBJ1-6; D call uncertain. Germline-derived CDR1 and CDR2 are SGHAT and FQNNGV. There are 16 residues in the CDR3. With 0 bases removed from V and 0 bases from J, the gap between germline ends came to 6 bases. CDR3 region: CASSLEGSSYNSPLHF. The DNA for the CDR3 is TGTGCCAGCAGCTTAGAGGGGAGCTCCTATAATTCACCCCTCCACTTT. Full variable domain (rest looked up from reference TRBV11-2 and TRBJ1-6): EAGVAQSPRYKIIEKRQSVAFWCNPISGHATLYWYQQILGQGPKLLIQFQNNGVVDDSQLPKDRFSAERLKGVDSTLKIQPAKLEDSAVYLCASSLEGSSYNSPLHFGNGTRLTVT.

This clonotype was recorded many times. CDR3 bases: TGTGCCACCAGTGATCCTGGACTAGCGGGAGGAACAGATACGCAGTATTTT. Its translation: CATSDPGLAGGTDTQYF. This chain joins TRBV24-1 and TRBJ2-3; 14 positions agree with TRBD2. The V gene end was trimmed by 3 bases and the J gene end by 3 bases; junction bases not matched to a gene: 4. Germline-derived CDR1 and CDR2 are KGHDR and SFDVKD. This CDR3 is 17 amino acids long.

This clonotype was detected once. J is TRBJ1-4 and V is TRBV30; no clear D gene. Germline values: CDR1 GTSNPN, CDR2 SVGIG (reference sequence). The CDR3 sequence is 15 residues long. V was clipped by 2 bases and J by 5 bases, with 15 bases between them. CDR3 residues: CAWSSYAGENEKLFF. The CDR3 bases are TGTGCCTGGAGTTCTTATGCGGGAGAGAATGAAAAACTGTTTTTT.

This clonotype has just a few counts. The V and J genes are TRBV20-1 and TRBJ2-7; weak D call: TRBD1 (6 bases). Germline V gene lookup returns CDR1 DFQATT and CDR2 SNEGSKA (reference sequence). Deletions cut 4 bases from V and 3 bases from J, with 10 bases between. CDR3 size: 12 residues. CDR3 sequence reads: CSATDSFYEQYF. CDR3 DNA sequence: TGCAGTGCTACGGACAGTTTCTACGAGCAGTACTTC.

A remark on this clonotype: This may come from a read error, since a much larger clone is one base off. V is TRBV28 and J is TRBJ2-3; D is perhaps TRBD2 (6 bases). This CDR3 spans 15 amino acids. Germline V gene data show CDR1 as MDHEN and CDR2 as SYDVKM. The CDR3 loop is CASRGGTASTDTLYF. The CDR3 DNA reads TGTGCCAGCAGGGGGGGTACAGCTAGCACAGATACGCTGTATTTT.

This clonotype has only a few counts. The J gene is TRBJ2-1, the V gene TRBV15; 7 nucleotides match TRBD2. The germline V gene has CDR1 LNHNV and CDR2 YYDKDF (reference sequence). The V segment lost 4 bases and the J segment 1 base; nucleotides outside the gene matches: 7. The CDR3 length is 16 residues. In nucleotides, the CDR3 is TGTGCCACCAGCACCTTAGCGGGTAAATCCTACAATGAGCAGTTCTTC. Translated, it gives CATSTLAGKSYNEQFF.

This clonotype was counted many times. The chain carries TRBV11-3 and TRBJ2-1, with D perhaps TRBD1 (5 bases). Germline values: CDR1 SGHNT, CDR2 YENEEA. This CDR3 contains 13 residues. Trimming shortened V by 2 bases and J by 12 bases, and 14 bases separated the two germline ends. Written as DNA, the CDR3 is TGTGCCAGCAGCTTATACTCGGATGACAGGCAGTTCTTC. Its protein is CASSLYSDDRQFF. Combining the CDR3 with reference TRBV11-3 and TRBJ2-1 gives the whole variable domain EAGVVQSPRYKIIEKKQPVAFWCNPISGHNTLYWYLQNLGQGPELLIRYENEEAVDDSQLPKDRFSAERLKGVDSTLKIQPAELGDSAVYLCASSLYSDDRQFFGPGTRLTVL.

CDR3 DNA: TGCAGTGCTAGAGATCAAGGGGCTAGCGGGGGGGGACCCCAAGAGACCCAGTACTTC. As protein: CSARDQGASGGGPQETQYF. The chain joins TRBV20-1 to TRBJ2-5; 12 bases match TRBD2. Germline lookup yields CDR1 DFQATT and CDR2 SNEGSKA (reference sequence). The CDR3 is 19 residues long. Trimming cost V 0 bases and J 1 base; bases outside gene matches: 12.

This clonotype was recorded many times. The chain joins TRBV11-3 to TRBJ2-1; D is ambiguous. V shed 10 bases and J shed 9 bases, with 13 bases lying between them. The CDR3 covers 11 residues. Germline assignment: CDR1 SGHNT and CDR2 YENEEA. In DNA, the CDR3 is TGTGCCACCTCCGCGGTCGTTGAGCAGTTCTTC. Its protein product is CATSAVVEQFF.

This clonotype has at least ten counts. The V gene is TRBV10-3, the J gene TRBJ2-3; D tentatively reads TRBD1 or TRBD2 (5 bases each). The CDR3 sequence is 16 residues long. V lost 0 bases to trimming and J lost 8 bases, with 18 bases between them. CDR1 and CDR2 (germline): ENHRY, SYGVKD. CDR3 DNA: TGTGCCATCAGTGAGTCGAATACTGGGACCTACAGTACGCAGTATTTT. This encodes CAISESNTGTYSTQYF.